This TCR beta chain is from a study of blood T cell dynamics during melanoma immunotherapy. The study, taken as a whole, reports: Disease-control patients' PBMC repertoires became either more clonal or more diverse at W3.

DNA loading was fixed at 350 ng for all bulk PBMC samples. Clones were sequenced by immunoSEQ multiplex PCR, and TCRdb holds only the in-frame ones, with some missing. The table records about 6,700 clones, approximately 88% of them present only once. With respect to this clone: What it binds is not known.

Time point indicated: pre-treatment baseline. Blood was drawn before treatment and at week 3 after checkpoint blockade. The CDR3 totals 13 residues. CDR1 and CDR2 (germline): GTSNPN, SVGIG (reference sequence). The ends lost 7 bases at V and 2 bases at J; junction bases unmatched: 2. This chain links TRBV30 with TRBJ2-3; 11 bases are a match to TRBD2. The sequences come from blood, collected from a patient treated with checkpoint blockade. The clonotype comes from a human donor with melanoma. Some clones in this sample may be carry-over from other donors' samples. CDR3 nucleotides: TGTGCCTCACTAGCGGGGGCCACAGATACGCAGTATTTT. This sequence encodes CASLAGATDTQYF.